These 24 T cell receptor beta chains originate from one sample sequenced in a study of identical twins. MiXCR, run by TCRdb on the 5' RACE reads, gives a single entry per CDR3 protein. This table has over 250,000 distinct CDR3 sequences, over 8.5% appearing once. These same records also appear under a second study, on yellow fever vaccine responses in identical twins.

The specimen sequenced was CD8+ T cells sorted from blood. These receptors all stem from a woman between 18 and 29 years old in good health.

V is TRBV20-1 and J is TRBJ2-2, with D perhaps given as TRBD1 or TRBD2 (7 bases each). Trimming removed 4 bases from V and 2 bases from J, with 14 bases in between. This CDR3 is built from 15 residues. Germline V gene sequence: CDR1 DFQATT, CDR2 SNEGSKA (reference sequence). This chain's CDR3 is CSAKRGGGNTGELFF. The CDR3 region has the DNA TGCAGTGCTAAGCGGGGAGGGGGCAACACCGGGGAGCTGTTTTTT.

This clonotype was counted ten times or more. The rearrangement joins TRBV29-1 to TRBJ2-3; tentative D call: TRBD1 (5 bases). Per germline, CDR1 SQVTM and CDR2 ANQGSEA. This CDR3 is built from 15 residues. Trimming stripped 3 bases from V and 10 bases from J, with 23 bases between. The CDR3 sequence: CSVDSSNREDIAQYF. The CDR3 bases are TGCAGCGTTGACTCTTCAAACCGCGAGGACATCGCGCAGTATTTT.

This clonotype was picked up many times. V usage is TRBV21-1 and J usage is TRBJ2-6. TRBV21-1 is described as a pseudogene. The CDR3 has 16 residues. CDR3 loop: CASSKVASSGANVLTF. In DNA form, the CDR3 reads TGTGCCAGCAGCAAAGTCGCTTCTTCTGGGGCCAACGTCCTGACTTTC.

This clonotype was picked up a small number of times. The CDR3 loop is CASGTSGRVNEQFF. In nucleotides, the CDR3 is TGCGCCAGTGGGACTAGCGGGAGGGTCAATGAGCAGTTCTTC. The chain has TRBV10-1 and TRBJ2-1; the match to TRBD2 covers 16 bases. The germline CDR1 and CDR2 sequences are WNHNN and SYGVQD (reference sequence). After removal of 9 bases from V and 6 bases from J, the junction contained 2 bases not matched to a gene. The CDR3 spans 14 residues.

The chain carries TRBV14 and TRBJ2-5; TRBD2 is a possible D gene (5 bases). Deletions cut 4 bases from V and 2 bases from J, with 14 bases between. CDR3 length: 15 amino acids. Germline CDR1 SGHDN, CDR2 FVKESK. In DNA, the CDR3 is TGTGCCAGCAGCCCTGGACGGGGAGCTCAAGAGACCCAGTACTTC. Translated, it gives CASSPGRGAQETQYF.

The chain couples TRBV7-9 to TRBJ2-3, with D unresolved. Germline CDR1 SEHNR, CDR2 FQNEAQ (reference sequence). Trimming shortened V by 0 bases and J by 0 bases, and 10 bases separated the two germline ends. This CDR3 contains 16 residues. The CDR3 nucleotides are TGTGCCAGCAGCTTAGCGGCACGTGCGAGCACAGATACGCAGTATTTT. Its protein is CASSLAARASTDTQYF.

The genes are TRBV18 and TRBJ2-2; D is unclear. CDR1 and CDR2 from the germline V gene are KGHSH and LQKENI. Trimming took off 3 bases at V and 0 bases at J, with 17 bases between the two ends. The CDR3 loop spans 18 amino acids. The CDR3 sequence is CASSPTPSKIANTGELFF. For the CDR3, the DNA is TGTGCCAGCTCACCCACCCCTTCCAAGATCGCGAACACCGGGGAGCTGTTTTTT.

This clonotype was picked up a small number of times. The rearrangement joins TRBV7-9 to TRBJ2-1; no clear D gene. The CDR3 consists of 13 residues. The germline V gene encodes CDR1 SEHNR and CDR2 FQNEAQ (reference sequence). Trimming shortened V by 7 bases and J by 4 bases, and 11 bases separated the two germline ends. The CDR3 DNA is TGTGCCAGCATCGCACCCCGTTACAATGAGCAGTTCTTC. It yields the protein CASIAPRYNEQFF.

The rearrangement joins TRBV3-1 to TRBJ2-1; D gene ambiguous. The germline V gene has CDR1 LGHDT and CDR2 YNNKEL (reference sequence). The CDR3 covers 17 residues. V shed 4 bases and J shed 0 bases, with 16 bases lying between them. As DNA, the CDR3 is TGTGCCAGCAGCCTCCAATTCGGGTATAGCTCCTACAATGAGCAGTTCTTC. It encodes CASSLQFGYSSYNEQFF.

This clonotype was recorded a few times. This sequence joins TRBV4-1 and TRBJ1-1, with a weak D call TRBD1 (5 bases). The CDR3 is 15 residues long. V lost 3 bases, J lost 1 base, and 12 bases lay in between. Germline CDR1 is MGHRA and CDR2 is YSYEKL. CDR3 in amino acids: CASSQGSGGNTEAFF. The CDR3 DNA reads TGCGCCAGCAGCCAGGGGTCGGGGGGGAACACTGAAGCTTTCTTT.

This clonotype was recorded a few times. The chain joins TRBV20-1 to TRBJ1-6; no reliable D call. Germline V gene data show CDR1 as DFQATT and CDR2 as SNEGSKA (reference sequence). CDR3 length equals 12 residues. The V and J ends lost 5 bases and 8 bases respectively, with 10 bases between them. Written as DNA, the CDR3 is TGCAGTGCTCCAGACTGGGATTCACCCCTCCACTTT. It codes for CSAPDWDSPLHF.

As concerns this clonotype: This could be a read error, since a much larger clone is one nucleotide away. The V gene is TRBV10-3, the J gene TRBJ2-7, with TRBD2 as a possible D gene (5 bases). This CDR3 has 15 amino acids. Trimming stripped 8 bases from V and 3 bases from J, with 20 bases between. Germline CDR1 and CDR2: ENHRY and SYGVKD. In DNA form, the CDR3 reads TGTGCCATCGGCGCGATCAACAGCGGATACTACGAGCAGTACTTC. Translating it yields CAIGAINSGYYEQYF.

The chain recombines TRBV7-6 with TRBJ2-7, with D perhaps being TRBD1 or TRBD2 (5 bases each). V was pared by 3 bases and J by 1 base, with 16 bases between. This CDR3 is built from 16 residues. Germline CDR1 SGHVS, CDR2 FNYEAQ. CDR3 residues: CASSLTRDGDSYEQYF. The CDR3 DNA reads TGTGCCAGCAGCTTGACCCGGGACGGCGATTCCTACGAGCAGTACTTC.

Many counts were recorded for this clonotype. The rearrangement links TRBV27 to TRBJ2-7; maybe TRBD2 (5 bases). This CDR3 spans 13 amino acids. Germline lookup yields CDR1 MNHEY and CDR2 SMNVEV (reference sequence). V lost 6 bases and J lost 5, with 14 bases in between. CDR3 in DNA: TGTGCCAGCAGCGAGGGTCGGAGCCACGAGCAGTACTTC. Its translation: CASSEGRSHEQYF.

This clonotype appeared many times. The gene calls are TRBV4-3 and TRBJ2-1; no definite D call. V gave up 0 bases and J gave up 0 bases, with 9 bases separating them. This CDR3 is 16 amino acids long. Germline V lookup: CDR1 LGHNA, CDR2 YSLEER. DNA of the CDR3: TGCGCCAGCAGCCAAGATGGCTGGAGCTCCTACAATGAGCAGTTCTTC. It translates to CASSQDGWSSYNEQFF.

The chain couples TRBV2 to TRBJ2-1, with 10 positions matching TRBD2. CDR3 length: 16 amino acids. Trimming at V came to 3 bases and at J to 4 bases, leaving 6 bases not matched to a gene. CDR1 is SNHLY, CDR2 FYNNEI, per germline. CDR3: CASSDIAGGGYNEQFF. The CDR3 region has the DNA TGTGCCAGCAGTGATATAGCGGGAGGCGGATACAATGAGCAGTTCTTC.

The rearrangement links TRBV27 to TRBJ2-5, with 10 bases lining up with TRBD2. Looked up from germline, CDR1 is MNHEY and CDR2 is SMNVEV (reference sequence). The length of the CDR3 is 18 residues. V was pared by 0 bases and J by 6 bases, with 13 bases of the junction left unmatched. The CDR3 coding sequence is TGTGCCAGCAGTTTATCAGTGAAGCGGGAGGGCGAGGGGCAGACCCAGTACTTC. It specifies CASSLSVKREGEGQTQYF.

This clonotype has only a few counts. The CDR3, as DNA: TGTGCCAGCAGTTACTCCCCTAGCGCCCACGCCGGAGAGACCCAGTACTTC. Translated: CASSYSPSAHAGETQYF. The genes are TRBV6-5 and TRBJ2-5, with TRBD2 as a possible D gene (6 bases). Trimming cost V 0 bases and J 4 bases, with 18 bases left between them. Germline lookup yields CDR1 MNHEY and CDR2 SVGAGI. The CDR3 runs 17 residues.

Turning to this clonotype: A junction end diverges from the germline sequence, so it may reflect a read error. The chain carries TRBV6-2 or TRBV6-3 and TRBJ2-2; perhaps TRBD1 as D (5 bases). CDR1 is MNHEY, CDR2 SVGEGT, per germline. The CDR3 has 18 amino acids. Here the CDR3 DNA reads TGTGTCAGCAGTTACTCGAAACCATGGGGCGGAAGTTTCGGGGAGCTGTTTTTT. This encodes CVSSYSKPWGGSFGELFF.

J is TRBJ2-3 and V is TRBV11-1; D gene uncertain. Germline CDR1 and CDR2: SGHAT and FQDESV (reference sequence). Trimming stripped 1 base from V and 1 base from J, with 12 bases between. The CDR3 contains 16 residues. CDR3 DNA: TGTGCCAGCAGCTTAGAGCGTCGGAGTCGCACAGATACGCAGTATTTT. As protein: CASSLERRSRTDTQYF.

In nucleotides, the CDR3 is TGCGCCAGCAGCCCGGACAGCTTAATTAATGAAAAACTGTTTTTT. Translating it yields CASSPDSLINEKLFF. The J gene is TRBJ1-4, the V gene TRBV5-1; TRBD1 is a possible D gene (6 bases). The ends were cut back, 4 bases at V and 4 bases at J, with 14 bases in the middle. CDR1 is SGHRS, CDR2 YFSETQ, per germline. This CDR3 has 15 residues.

This clonotype was detected ten times or more. The chain is built from TRBV7-9 and TRBJ2-1; the D gene could be TRBD1 or TRBD2 (5 bases each). The CDR3 is made up of 14 amino acids. Germline V gene lookup returns CDR1 SEHNR and CDR2 FQNEAQ (reference sequence). Trimming stripped 4 bases from V and 8 bases from J, with 15 bases between. The CDR3 is CASSSYGAVDEQFF. In DNA, the CDR3 is TGTGCCAGCAGCTCATACGGGGCCGTCGATGAGCAGTTCTTC.

J is TRBJ2-2 and V is TRBV7-9; D remains ambiguous. Germline V CDR1 and CDR2: SEHNR, FQNEAQ (reference sequence). Trimming left V 5 bases short and J 3 bases short, with 7 bases between. CDR3 size: 13 residues. The CDR3 nucleotides read TGTGCCAGCAGCACCTTAGACACCGGGGAGCTGTTTTTT. Amino acids: CASSTLDTGELFF.

Concerning this clonotype: Mismatch with germline at one junction end may stem from a read error. V gene TRBV18 combines with J gene TRBJ2-1; no clear D gene. In germline, CDR1 is KGHSH, CDR2 LQKENI. CDR3 length equals 16 residues. The CDR3 loop is CASTPVPPSSYNEQFF. CDR3 sequence (DNA): TGTGCCAGCACACCAGTCCCCCCCTCTTCCTACAATGAGCAGTTCTTC.